Listed here is a single TCR beta chain. The antigen is unknown. The entry originates in a study of cytomegalovirus exposure and HLA in healthy donors. Deletions cut 4 bases from V and 0 bases from J, with 13 bases between. Per germline, CDR1 LNHDA and CDR2 SQIVND (reference sequence). There are 16 residues in the CDR3. Primers for the PCR totalled 60 Vbeta and 13 Jbeta. The table came from immunoSEQ multiplex PCR; TCRdb's copy has only in-frame clones and leaves some out. The repertoire holds some 96,000 clones, with 64% as singletons. Study-wide points: When analyzed later, a missense DCLRE1C variant was found to be linked to TCR beta V- and J-gene trimming.

The chain carries TRBV19 and TRBJ1-5; D gene unclear. This sequence originates from a man in his 60s in good health and CMV-seronegative. The source material was PBMCs. CDR3 in DNA: TGTGCCAGTAGTACAGGTAGCGGTTATAGCAATCAGCCCCAGCATTTT. Protein sequence: CASSTGSGYSNQPQHF.